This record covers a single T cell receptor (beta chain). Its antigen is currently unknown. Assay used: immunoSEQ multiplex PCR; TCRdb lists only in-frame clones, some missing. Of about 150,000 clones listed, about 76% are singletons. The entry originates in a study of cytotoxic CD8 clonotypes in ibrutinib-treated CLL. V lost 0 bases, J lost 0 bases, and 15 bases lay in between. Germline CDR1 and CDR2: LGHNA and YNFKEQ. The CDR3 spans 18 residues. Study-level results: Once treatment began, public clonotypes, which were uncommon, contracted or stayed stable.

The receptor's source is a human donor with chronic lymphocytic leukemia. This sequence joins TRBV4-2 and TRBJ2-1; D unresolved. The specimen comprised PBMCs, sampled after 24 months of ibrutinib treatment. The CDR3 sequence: CASSQEVSSHSSYNEQFF. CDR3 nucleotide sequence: TGTGCCAGCAGCCAAGAGGTCAGCTCCCATAGCTCCTACAATGAGCAGTTCTTC.